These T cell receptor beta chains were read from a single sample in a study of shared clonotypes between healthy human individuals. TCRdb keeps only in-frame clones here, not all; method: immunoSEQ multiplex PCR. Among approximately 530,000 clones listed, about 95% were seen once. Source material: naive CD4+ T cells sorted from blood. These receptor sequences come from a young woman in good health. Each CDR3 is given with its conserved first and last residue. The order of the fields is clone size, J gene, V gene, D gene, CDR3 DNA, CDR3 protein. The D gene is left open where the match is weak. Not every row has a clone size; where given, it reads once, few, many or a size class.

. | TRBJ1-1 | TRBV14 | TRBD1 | TGTGCCAGCAGCCAAGATCTGGGGACAGGAATGAACACTGAAGCTTTCTTT | CASSQDLGTGMNTEAFF
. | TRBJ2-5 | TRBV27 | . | TGTGCCAGCAGTTTATCCAGGGCGGAGACCCAGTACTTC | CASSLSRAETQYF
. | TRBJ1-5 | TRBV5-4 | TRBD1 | TGTGCCAGCAGCCTCCGGGACAGGGAGGGCAATCAGCCCCAGCATTTT | CASSLRDREGNQPQHF
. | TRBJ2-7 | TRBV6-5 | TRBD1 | TGTGCCAGCAGTTCGGGACAGGGCTCGAGGGGGCAGTACTTC | CASSSGQGSRGQYF
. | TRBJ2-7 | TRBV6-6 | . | TGTGCCAGCTGGAGGGGGGAAGCCTACGAGCAGTACTTC | CASWRGEAYEQYF
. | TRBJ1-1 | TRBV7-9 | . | TGTGCCAGCAGCTTTTCTATCACTGAAGCTTTCTTT | CASSFSITEAFF
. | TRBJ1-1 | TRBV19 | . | TGTGCCAGTAGATCGAGGGCTACTGAAGCTTTCTTT | CASRSRATEAFF
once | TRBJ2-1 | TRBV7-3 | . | TGTGCCAGCAGCTTACGGGGGGCGCCATCCTACAATGAGCAGTTCTTC | CASSLRGAPSYNEQFF
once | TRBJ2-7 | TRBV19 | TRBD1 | TGTGCCAGTAGTGAGAACAGGGGATCCTACGAGCAGTACTTC | CASSENRGSYEQYF
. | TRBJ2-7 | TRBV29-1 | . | TGCAGCGTAGGGGGCGGGAGCGTCGCCTACGAGCAGTACTTC | CSVGGGSVAYEQYF
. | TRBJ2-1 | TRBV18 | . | TGTGCCAGCTCTCGGACTCCCTACAATGAGCAGTTCTTC | CASSRTPYNEQFF
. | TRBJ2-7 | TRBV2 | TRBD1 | TGTGCCAGCAGGTTCGGGACAGGGACCTACGAGCAGTACTTC | CASRFGTGTYEQYF
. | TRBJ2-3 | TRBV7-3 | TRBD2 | TGTGCCAGCAGCCTGGGTACTAGCGGGAGCACAGATACGCAGTATTTT | CASSLGTSGSTDTQYF
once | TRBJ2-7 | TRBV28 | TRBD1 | TGCGCCAGCAGTTACCCTTACCGGGACAGGGTAAATTGGCAGTACTTC | CASSYPYRDRVNWQYF
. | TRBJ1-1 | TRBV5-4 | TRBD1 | TGTGCCAGCAGCTTCCCGGGACAGGAGGGTCAAGCTTTCTTT | CASSFPGQEGQAFF
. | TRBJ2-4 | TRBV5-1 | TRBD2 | TGCGCCAGCAGCTCGGGGGGACTAACCTACAAAAACATTCAGTACTTC | CASSSGGLTYKNIQYF
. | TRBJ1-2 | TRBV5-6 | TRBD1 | TGTGCCAGCAGCTTGTTAGGGGGCGATGGCTACACCTTC | CASSLLGGDGYTF
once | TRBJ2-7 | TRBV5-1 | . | TGCGCCAGCAGCTTGGTGCCAGGGGTTTCCTACGAGCAGTACTTC | CASSLVPGVSYEQYF
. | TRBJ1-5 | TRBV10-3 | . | TGTGCCATCAGTGAGCAATTACAGGGCAATCAGCCCCAGCATTTT | CAISEQLQGNQPQHF
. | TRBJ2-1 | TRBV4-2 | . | TGTGCCAGCAGCCCCGGACGGCGCCGGGATGAGCAGTTCTTC | CASSPGRRRDEQFF
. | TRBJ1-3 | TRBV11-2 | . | TGTGCCAGCAGCTTAGGGCAGGAAAACACCATATATTTT | CASSLGQENTIYF
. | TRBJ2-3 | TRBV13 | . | TGTGCCAGCGGAAAGGGGGAGTCTAGCACAGATACGCAGTATTTT | CASGKGESSTDTQYF
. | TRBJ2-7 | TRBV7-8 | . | TGTGCCAGCAGCTACGACAGGCTAACCTACGAGCAGTACTTC | CASSYDRLTYEQYF
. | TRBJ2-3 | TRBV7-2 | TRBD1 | TGTGCCAGCAGCCGACGGACAGGGAAGGTCTTACCCGATACGCAGTATTTT | CASSRRTGKVLPDTQYF